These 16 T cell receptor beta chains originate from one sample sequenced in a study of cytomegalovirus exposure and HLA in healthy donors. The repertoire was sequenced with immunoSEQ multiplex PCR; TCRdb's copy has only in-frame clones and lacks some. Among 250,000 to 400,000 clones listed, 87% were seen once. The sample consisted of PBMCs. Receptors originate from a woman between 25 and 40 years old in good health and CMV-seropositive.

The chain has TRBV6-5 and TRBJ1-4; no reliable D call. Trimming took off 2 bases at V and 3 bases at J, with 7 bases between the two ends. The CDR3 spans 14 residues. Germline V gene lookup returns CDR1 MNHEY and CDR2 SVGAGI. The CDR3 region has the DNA TGTGCCAGCAGTTACCTGGGCCCTAATGAAAAACTGTTTTTT. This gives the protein CASSYLGPNEKLFF.

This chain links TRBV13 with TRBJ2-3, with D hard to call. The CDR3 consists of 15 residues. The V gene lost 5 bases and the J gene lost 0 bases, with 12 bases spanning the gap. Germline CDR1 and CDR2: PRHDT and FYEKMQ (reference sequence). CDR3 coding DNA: TGTGCCAGCAGCGAGGTTGGGATTAGCACAGATACGCAGTATTTT. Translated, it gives CASSEVGISTDTQYF. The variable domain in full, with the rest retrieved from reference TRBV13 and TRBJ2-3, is AAGVIQSPRHLIKEKRETATLKCYPIPRHDTVYWYQQGPGQDPQFLISFYEKMQSDKGSIPDRFSAQQFSDYHSELNMSSLELGDSALYFCASSEVGISTDTQYFGPGTRLTVL.

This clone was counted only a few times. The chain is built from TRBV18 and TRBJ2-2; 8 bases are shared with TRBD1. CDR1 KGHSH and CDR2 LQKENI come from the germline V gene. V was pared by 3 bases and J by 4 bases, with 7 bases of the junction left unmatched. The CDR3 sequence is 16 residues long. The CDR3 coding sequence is TGTGCCAGCTCACCGGGGACAGGTTGGGCCACCGGGGAGCTGTTTTTT. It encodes CASSPGTGWATGELFF.

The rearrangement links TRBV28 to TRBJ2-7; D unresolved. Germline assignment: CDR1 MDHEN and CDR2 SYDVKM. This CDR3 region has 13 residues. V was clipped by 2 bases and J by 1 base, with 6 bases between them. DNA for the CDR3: TGTGCCAGCAGTTTAGGTCCGTCCTACGAGCAGTACTTC. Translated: CASSLGPSYEQYF.

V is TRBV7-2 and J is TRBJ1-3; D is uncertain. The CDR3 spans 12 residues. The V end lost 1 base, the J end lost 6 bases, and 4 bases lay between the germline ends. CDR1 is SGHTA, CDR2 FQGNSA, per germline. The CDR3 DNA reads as TGTGCCAGCAGCTTAGGATTAAACACCATATATTTT. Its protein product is CASSLGLNTIYF.

CDR3 in DNA: TGTGCCTGGACTGTAGGAAATCAGCCCCAGCATTTT. It is translated as CAWTVGNQPQHF. V gene TRBV30 combines with J gene TRBJ1-5; no definite D call. The CDR3 contains 12 residues. Germline lookup yields CDR1 GTSNPN and CDR2 SVGIG (reference sequence). V shed 4 bases and J shed 4 bases, with 8 bases lying between them.

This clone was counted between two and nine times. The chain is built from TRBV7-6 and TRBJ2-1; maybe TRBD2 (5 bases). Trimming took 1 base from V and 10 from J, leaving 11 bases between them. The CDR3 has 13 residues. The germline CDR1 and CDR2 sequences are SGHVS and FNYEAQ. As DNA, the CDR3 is TGTGCCAGCAGCTTAGTGGAGGACCGAGAGCAGTTCTTC. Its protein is CASSLVEDREQFF. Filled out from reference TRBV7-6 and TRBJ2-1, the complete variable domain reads GAGVSQSPRYKVTKRGQDVALRCDPISGHVSLYWYRQALGQGPEFLTYFNYEAQQDKSGLPNDRFSAERPEGSISTLTIQRTEQRDSAMYRCASSLVEDREQFFGPGTRLTVL.

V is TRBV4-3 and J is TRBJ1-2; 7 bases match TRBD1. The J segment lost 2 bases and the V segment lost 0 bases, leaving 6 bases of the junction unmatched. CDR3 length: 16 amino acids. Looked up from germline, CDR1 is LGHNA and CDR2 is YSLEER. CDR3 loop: CASSQEGRGLNYGYTF. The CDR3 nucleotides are TGCGCCAGCAGCCAAGAGGGCAGGGGGTTGAACTATGGCTACACCTTC.

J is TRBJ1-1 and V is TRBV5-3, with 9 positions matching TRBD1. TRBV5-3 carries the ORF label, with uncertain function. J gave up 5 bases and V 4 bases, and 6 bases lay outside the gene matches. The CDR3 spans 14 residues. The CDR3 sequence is CARSRGQGRTEAFF. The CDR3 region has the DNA TGTGCCAGAAGCCGGGGACAGGGAAGGACTGAAGCTTTCTTT.

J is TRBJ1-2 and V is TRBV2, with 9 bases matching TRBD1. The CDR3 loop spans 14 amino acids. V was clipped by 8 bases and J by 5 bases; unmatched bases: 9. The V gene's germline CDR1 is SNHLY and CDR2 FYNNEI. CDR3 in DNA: TGTGCCAGCCTAACCGGGACAGGGTCTTATGGCTACACCTTC. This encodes CASLTGTGSYGYTF.

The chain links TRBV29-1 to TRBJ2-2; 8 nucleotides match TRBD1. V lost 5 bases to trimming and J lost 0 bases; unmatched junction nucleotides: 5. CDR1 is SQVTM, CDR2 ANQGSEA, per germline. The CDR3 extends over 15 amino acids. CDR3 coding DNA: TGCAGCGTTATACAGGGGGGTACGAACACCGGGGAGCTGTTTTTT. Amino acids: CSVIQGGTNTGELFF.

CDR3 in DNA: TGTGCCAGCAGTTCGGTCGGACAGGGGAAAACCTACGAGCAGTACTTC. Amino acids: CASSSVGQGKTYEQYF. The chain recombines TRBV28 with TRBJ2-7; TRBD1 matches at 9 bases. J lost 2 bases, V lost 4 bases, and 9 bases had no gene match. CDR1 is MDHEN, CDR2 SYDVKM, per germline. CDR3 length: 16 amino acids.

The CDR3 nucleotides are TGTGCCTGGAGTGTAAAGGGAGTGGGGGGCGAGCAGTACTTC. Translation: CAWSVKGVGGEQYF. The chain combines TRBV30 with TRBJ2-7; D might be TRBD2 (6 bases). The germline V gene has CDR1 GTSNPN and CDR2 SVGIG (reference sequence). This CDR3 contains 14 residues. Between the trimmed V and J ends, which lost 0 bases and 6 bases, there was a span of 15 bases.

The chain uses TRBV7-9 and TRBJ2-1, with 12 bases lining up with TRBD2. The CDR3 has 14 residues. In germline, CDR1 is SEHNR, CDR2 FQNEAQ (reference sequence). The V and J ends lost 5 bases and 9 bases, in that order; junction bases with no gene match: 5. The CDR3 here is CASSPRTSGIEQFF. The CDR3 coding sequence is TGTGCCAGCAGCCCCAGGACTAGCGGGATTGAGCAGTTCTTC.

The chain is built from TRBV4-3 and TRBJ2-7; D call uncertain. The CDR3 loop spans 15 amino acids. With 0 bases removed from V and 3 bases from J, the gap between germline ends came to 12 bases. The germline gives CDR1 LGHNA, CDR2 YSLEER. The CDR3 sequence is CASSQDRSFYYEQYF. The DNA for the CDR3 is TGCGCCAGCAGCCAAGATAGATCTTTTTACTACGAGCAGTACTTC.

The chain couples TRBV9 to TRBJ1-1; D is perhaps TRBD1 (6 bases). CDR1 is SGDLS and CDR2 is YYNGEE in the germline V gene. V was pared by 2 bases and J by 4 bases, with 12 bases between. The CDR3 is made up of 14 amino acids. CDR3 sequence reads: CASSVTGTFTEAFF. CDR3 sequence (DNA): TGTGCCAGCAGCGTTACAGGGACTTTCACTGAAGCTTTCTTT.